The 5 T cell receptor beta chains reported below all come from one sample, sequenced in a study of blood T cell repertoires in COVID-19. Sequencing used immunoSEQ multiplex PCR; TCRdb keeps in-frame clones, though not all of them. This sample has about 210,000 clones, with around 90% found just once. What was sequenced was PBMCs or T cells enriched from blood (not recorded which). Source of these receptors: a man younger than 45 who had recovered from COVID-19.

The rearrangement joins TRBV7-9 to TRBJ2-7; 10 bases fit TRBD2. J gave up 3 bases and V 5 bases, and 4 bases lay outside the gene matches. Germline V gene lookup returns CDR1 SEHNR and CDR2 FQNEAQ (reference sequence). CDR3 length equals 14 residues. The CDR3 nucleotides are TGTGCCAGCAGCCACACTAGCGGGGTCTACGAGCAGTACTTC. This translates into CASSHTSGVYEQYF.

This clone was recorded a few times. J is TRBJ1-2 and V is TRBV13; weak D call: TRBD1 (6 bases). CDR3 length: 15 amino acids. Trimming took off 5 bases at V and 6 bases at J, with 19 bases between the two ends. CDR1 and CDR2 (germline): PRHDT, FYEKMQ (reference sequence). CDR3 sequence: CASSPYDRLSDGYTF. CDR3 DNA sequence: TGTGCCAGCAGCCCGTACGACAGGTTGTCGGATGGCTACACCTTC. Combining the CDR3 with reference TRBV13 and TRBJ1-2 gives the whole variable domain AAGVIQSPRHLIKEKRETATLKCYPIPRHDTVYWYQQGPGQDPQFLISFYEKMQSDKGSIPDRFSAQQFSDYHSELNMSSLELGDSALYFCASSPYDRLSDGYTFGSGTRLTVV.

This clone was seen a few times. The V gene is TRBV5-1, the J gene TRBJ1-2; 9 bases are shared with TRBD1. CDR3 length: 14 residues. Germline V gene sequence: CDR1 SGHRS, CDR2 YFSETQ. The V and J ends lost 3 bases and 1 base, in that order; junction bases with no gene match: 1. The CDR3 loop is CASSSTGGNYGYTF. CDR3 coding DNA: TGCGCCAGCAGCTCGACAGGGGGTAACTATGGCTACACCTTC.

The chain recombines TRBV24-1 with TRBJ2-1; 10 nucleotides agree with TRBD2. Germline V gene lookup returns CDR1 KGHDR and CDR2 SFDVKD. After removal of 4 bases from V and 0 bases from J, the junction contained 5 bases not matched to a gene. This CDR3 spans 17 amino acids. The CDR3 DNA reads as TGTGCCACCAGTGAGTCGGGACTAGCGAGCTCCTACAATGAGCAGTTCTTC. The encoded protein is CATSESGLASSYNEQFF.

Here the CDR3 reads CASSHTDNEQFF. CDR3 DNA sequence: TGTGCCAGCAGCCACACAGACAATGAGCAGTTCTTC. V usage is TRBV3-1 (or the pseudogene TRBV3-2) and J usage is TRBJ2-1; D gene ambiguous. The CDR3 consists of 12 residues. Trimming left V 3 bases short and J 5 bases short, with 5 bases between. Germline V lookup: CDR1 LGHDT, CDR2 YNNKEL (reference sequence).